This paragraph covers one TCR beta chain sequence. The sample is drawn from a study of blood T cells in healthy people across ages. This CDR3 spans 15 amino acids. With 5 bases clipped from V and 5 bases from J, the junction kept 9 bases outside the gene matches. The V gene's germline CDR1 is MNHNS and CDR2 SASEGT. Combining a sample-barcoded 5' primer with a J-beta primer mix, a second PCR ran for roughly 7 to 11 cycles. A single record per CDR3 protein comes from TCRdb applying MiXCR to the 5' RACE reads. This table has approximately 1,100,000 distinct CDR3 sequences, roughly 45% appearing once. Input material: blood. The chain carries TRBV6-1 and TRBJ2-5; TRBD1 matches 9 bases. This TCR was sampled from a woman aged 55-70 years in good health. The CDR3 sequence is CASSPGQGGWETQYF. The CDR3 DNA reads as TGTGCCAGCAGTCCGGGACAGGGTGGTTGGGAGACCCAGTACTTC.